Below are 15 T cell receptor beta chains sequenced from a single sample in a study of blood T cell repertoires in COVID-19. Here immunoSEQ multiplex PCR was the method, and the copy in TCRdb shows in-frame clones only, minus some. This sample has fewer than 250,000 clones, with roughly 91% found just once. What was sequenced was PBMCs or T cells enriched from blood (not recorded which). These receptors were collected from a man aged 25-40 years in a cohort exposed to, infected with or recovered from COVID-19 (not recorded which).

The gene calls are TRBV28 and TRBJ2-1, with 7 bases lining up with TRBD2. Losses at the gene ends were 7 bases for V and 10 bases for J; bases not matched to a gene: 7. Germline CDR1 MDHEN, CDR2 SYDVKM. The CDR3 runs 12 residues. This chain's CDR3 is CASMVMRGEQFF. CDR3 in DNA: TGTGCCAGCATGGTAATGCGGGGGGAGCAGTTCTTC.

V usage is TRBV6-5 and J usage is TRBJ2-2; tentative D call: TRBD2 (6 bases). The V end lost 2 bases, the J end lost 6 bases, and 10 bases lay between the germline ends. The CDR3 covers 14 residues. Germline V gene data show CDR1 as MNHEY and CDR2 as SVGAGI. The DNA of the CDR3 is TGTGCCAGCAGTTACGGCGGGACTGCCGGGGAGCTGTTTTTT. Protein product: CASSYGGTAGELFF.

The chain recombines TRBV28 with TRBJ1-5, with 11 nucleotides matching TRBD1. The CDR3 runs 16 residues. Germline CDR1 reads MDHEN; CDR2 reads SYDVKM. J lost 9 bases, V lost 7 bases, and 14 bases had no gene match. The CDR3 protein is CASTLGQGGMSWPQHF. As DNA, the CDR3 is TGTGCCAGCACTCTGGGACAGGGGGGAATGAGCTGGCCCCAGCATTTT.

CDR3 sequence (DNA): TGTGCCAGCAGCCCCCGATCCGGCGGGGGCGACACTGAAGCTTTCTTT. Translation: CASSPRSGGGDTEAFF. The rearrangement links TRBV14 to TRBJ1-1; D possibly corresponds to TRBD1 (6 bases). Trimming stripped 4 bases from V and 3 bases from J, with 18 bases between. This CDR3 is built from 16 residues. Germline CDR1 is SGHDN and CDR2 is FVKESK.

The CDR3 loop reads CATSRPGTGGSGDTQYF. In DNA, the CDR3 is TGTGCCACCAGCAGACCCGGGACAGGTGGTTCGGGGGATACGCAGTATTTT. The chain is built from TRBV15 and TRBJ2-3, with 8 bases lining up with TRBD1. Losses at the gene ends were 2 bases for V and 6 bases for J; bases not matched to a gene: 13. The germline gives CDR1 LNHNV, CDR2 YYDKDF (reference sequence). The CDR3 length is 17 residues.

The V and J genes are TRBV6-1 and TRBJ1-2; possibly TRBD1 for D (6 bases). Germline CDR1 reads MNHNS; CDR2 reads SASEGT. The CDR3 has 15 amino acids. Deletions cut 1 base from V and 8 bases from J, with 17 bases between. The CDR3 DNA reads TGTGCCAGCAGTGAAGTGGCGGGGGCGAGGTCCGGCTACACCTTC. Protein: CASSEVAGARSGYTF.

The chain couples TRBV9 to TRBJ2-7, with 9 bases fitting TRBD2. Germline CDR1 reads SGDLS; CDR2 reads YYNGEE. V lost 3 bases, J lost 5 bases, and 12 bases stayed unmatched. The CDR3 runs 16 residues. The CDR3 nucleotides read TGTGCCAGCAGCGATCGAACGGGACTAGCAACCCACGAGCAGTACTTC. This codes for CASSDRTGLATHEQYF.

The count of this clone is one. The genes are TRBV14 and TRBJ2-5, with 7 bases aligning to TRBD2. The CDR3 extends over 14 amino acids. V was pared by 6 bases and J by 7 bases, with 11 bases of the junction left unmatched. CDR1 and CDR2 from the germline V gene are SGHDN and FVKESK. In DNA form, the CDR3 reads TGTGCCAGCAGGGCTAGCGGCCCAGTGGGGACCCAGTACTTC. This gives the protein CASRASGPVGTQYF.

The V call is TRBV28, the J call TRBJ1-5; 10 bases are a match to TRBD1. Trimming took 5 bases from V and 5 from J; bases not matched to a gene: 6. Germline V CDR1 and CDR2: MDHEN, SYDVKM. The CDR3 has 15 residues. The CDR3 is CASSGQTGGHQPQHF. CDR3 coding DNA: TGTGCCAGCAGTGGACAGACAGGGGGCCATCAGCCCCAGCATTTT.

This sequence joins TRBV6-1 and TRBJ1-1, with 7 bases that match TRBD1. The CDR3 covers 12 residues. Germline CDR1 and CDR2: MNHNS and SASEGT. V trimming: 3 bases; J trimming: 9 bases; junction bases outside the gene matches: 4. CDR3 in amino acids: CASSELQGKAFF. CDR3 nucleotide sequence: TGTGCCAGCAGTGAGCTACAGGGGAAAGCTTTCTTT.

The chain couples TRBV6-5 to TRBJ2-7; 11 bases are shared with TRBD2. V lost 4 bases, J lost 2 bases, and 7 bases stayed unmatched. The CDR3 totals 16 residues. Germline lookup yields CDR1 MNHEY and CDR2 SVGAGI. Written as DNA, the CDR3 is TGTGCCAGCAGTTCCCATAGCGGGAGGGTCGCCTACGAGCAGTACTTC. Translation: CASSSHSGRVAYEQYF.

V and J are TRBV3-1 (or the pseudogene TRBV3-2) and TRBJ1-4; D not resolved. V dropped 0 bases and J dropped 11 bases, with 13 bases sitting between them. The CDR3 loop spans 14 amino acids. Germline loops: CDR1 LGHDT, CDR2 YNNKEL (reference sequence). The CDR3 bases are TGTGCCAGCAGCCAAGATGGCTTTTTGAGGAAACTGTTTTTT. It translates to CASSQDGFLRKLFF.

The chain employs TRBV5-4 and TRBJ2-1, with 8 positions matching TRBD2. The V gene's germline CDR1 is SGHNT and CDR2 YYREEE (reference sequence). CDR3 length equals 15 residues. Unmatched junction bases numbered 5, after V lost 1 base and J lost 5 bases. CDR3: CASSLKRERDNEQFF. The CDR3 region has the DNA TGTGCCAGCAGCTTGAAGCGGGAGAGGGACAATGAGCAGTTCTTC.

V and J are TRBV2 and TRBJ1-5, with 7 bases matching TRBD1. Germline V gives CDR1 SNHLY, CDR2 FYNNEI. The V and J ends lost 6 bases and 2 bases, in that order; junction bases with no gene match: 7. The CDR3 contains 15 residues. CDR3 in amino acids: CASRQGQLGNQPQHF. In DNA form, the CDR3 reads TGTGCCAGCAGGCAGGGACAGCTGGGCAATCAGCCCCAGCATTTT.

The chain couples TRBV29-1 to TRBJ1-5; 10 bases are shared with TRBD1. This CDR3 spans 16 amino acids. Per the germline V gene, CDR1 is SQVTM and CDR2 is ANQGSEA. Germline trimming cut 8 bases from V and 0 bases from J; bases unmatched to any gene: 10. The DNA of the CDR3 is TGCAGCCCGCCGGGACAGGGGACAGATAGCAATCAGCCCCAGCATTTT. Protein product: CSPPGQGTDSNQPQHF.